These 29 T cell receptor beta chains came from one sample sequenced in a study of shared clonotypes between healthy human individuals. The table came from immunoSEQ multiplex PCR; TCRdb's copy has only in-frame clones and leaves some out. The table includes about 1 million clones, under 80% detected once. The source material was memory CD4+ T cells sorted from blood. Subset here: CD45RA-negative fraction. Receptor source: a man younger than 35 in good health.

This rearrangement joins TRBV7-9 to TRBJ1-3, with D perhaps matching TRBD1 (5 bases). The CDR3 is 17 residues long. Per germline, CDR1 SEHNR and CDR2 FQNEAQ (reference sequence). Trimming took 3 bases from V and 0 from J, leaving 15 bases between them. CDR3 bases: TGTGCCAGCAGCTTGGGATCGGGACGATTCTCTGGAAACACCATATATTTT. This encodes CASSLGSGRFSGNTIYF.

This clone was detected only once. The chain recombines TRBV5-6 with TRBJ1-2; TRBD1 is a possible D gene (6 bases). The germline V and J ends were trimmed by 4 bases and 8 bases, with 18 bases remaining between them. Germline V gene data show CDR1 as SGHDT and CDR2 as YYEEEE. This CDR3 is built from 14 residues. CDR3 nucleotide sequence: TGTGCCAGCAGCCCAAGTCAGGGGCGCGGGGGCTACACCTTC. Translation gives CASSPSQGRGGYTF. Supplemented by reference TRBV5-6 and TRBJ1-2, the full variable domain reads DAGVTQSPTHLIKTRGQQVTLRCSPKSGHDTVSWYQQALGQGPQFIFQYYEEEERQRGNFPDRFSGHQFPNYSSELNVNALLLGDSALYLCASSPSQGRGGYTFGSGTRLTVV.

A remark on this clone: Other DNA sequences in this sample translate to the same CDR3. The CDR3 is CASSLSIEGRAYTF. In DNA, the CDR3 is TGTGCCAGCAGTTTATCGATTGAGGGCAGGGCTTACACCTTC. The chain links TRBV28 to TRBJ1-2; D perhaps matches TRBD1 (5 bases). Germline V gives CDR1 MDHEN, CDR2 SYDVKM. V was cut by 1 base and J by 11 bases, with 17 bases left in between. The CDR3 runs to 14 residues.

V is TRBV11-2 and J is TRBJ2-7, with 8 bases aligning to TRBD1. The CDR3 loop spans 15 amino acids. V trimming: 0 bases; J trimming: 4 bases; junction bases outside the gene matches: 5. Germline V CDR1 and CDR2: SGHAT, FQNNGV. CDR3 loop: CASSLDFQGAYEQYF. The CDR3 DNA follows: TGTGCCAGCAGCTTAGATTTCCAGGGGGCTTACGAGCAGTACTTC. Full variable domain (outside the CDR3, taken from reference TRBV11-2 and TRBJ2-7): EAGVAQSPRYKIIEKRQSVAFWCNPISGHATLYWYQQILGQGPKLLIQFQNNGVVDDSQLPKDRFSAERLKGVDSTLKIQPAKLEDSAVYLCASSLDFQGAYEQYFGPGTRLTVT.

V usage is TRBV15 and J usage is TRBJ1-4; 8 nucleotides agree with TRBD1. V was pared by 3 bases and J by 8 bases, with 14 bases of the junction left unmatched. Germline V gene lookup returns CDR1 LNHNV and CDR2 YYDKDF (reference sequence). The CDR3 contains 17 residues. CDR3 DNA sequence: TGTGCCACCAGCAGGAGCAGTTTTGGACAGGGAAGAGAAAAACTGTTTTTT. As protein: CATSRSSFGQGREKLFF.

The V and J genes are TRBV6-1 and TRBJ1-4; no clear D. Germline V gene sequence: CDR1 MNHNS, CDR2 SASEGT. Trimming left V 6 bases short and J 0 bases short, with 11 bases between. There are 15 residues in the CDR3. The CDR3 loop reads CASSEQSSTNEKLFF. CDR3 DNA sequence: TGTGCCAGCAGCGAGCAGTCCTCAACTAATGAAAAACTGTTTTTT.

The chain carries TRBV11-2 and TRBJ2-3, with D unresolved. Per germline, CDR1 SGHAT and CDR2 FQNNGV. V was pared by 2 bases and J by 4 bases, with 7 bases between. The CDR3 is made up of 13 amino acids. The CDR3 reads CASSLTWSDTQYF. The CDR3, as DNA: TGTGCCAGCAGCTTAACCTGGTCAGATACGCAGTATTTT.

The V call is TRBV7-2, the J call TRBJ2-5; 10 bases agree with TRBD2. Looked up from germline, CDR1 is SGHTA and CDR2 is FQGNSA. J was trimmed by 7 bases and V by 5 bases; bases with no gene match: 7. The CDR3 runs 14 residues. The CDR3 DNA sequence: TGTGCCAGCAGCCTCGGACTAGCGGTCGGGACCCAGTACTTC. Residues: CASSLGLAVGTQYF.

This clone was picked up one time. A junction boundary mismatches the germline segment, possibly from a read error. V and J are TRBV4-1 and TRBJ2-7; TRBD1 agrees at 7 bases. CDR3 length equals 14 residues. Germline V gene lookup returns CDR1 MGHRA and CDR2 YSYEKL. The CDR3: CASSQDRQGHSVVF. In nucleotides, the CDR3 is TGCGCCAGCAGCCAAGACAGACAGGGTCATTCCGTCGTCTTC.

The genes are TRBV5-1 and TRBJ2-3; D may be TRBD1 or TRBD2 (5 bases each). Trimming pared 7 bases from V and 4 bases from J, leaving 13 bases between. Germline CDR1 SGHRS, CDR2 YFSETQ. The CDR3 is 13 amino acids. The CDR3 region is CASGTAGADTQYF. CDR3 nucleotide sequence: TGCGCCAGCGGGACCGCAGGCGCAGATACGCAGTATTTT.

The rearrangement joins TRBV20-1 to TRBJ1-2; TRBD1 might be the D (6 bases). The CDR3 covers 11 residues. The V end was cut by 5 bases, the J end by 6 bases, with 10 bases between. From germline, CDR1 is DFQATT and CDR2 SNEGSKA (reference sequence). In DNA form, the CDR3 reads TGCAGTGCTTGGGCAGGGGATGGCTACACCTTC. This gives the protein CSAWAGDGYTF.

The DNA of the CDR3 is TGTGCCATCAGTGAGTCAACAGGGGGCTTTTCTGGGGCCAACGTCCTGACTTTC. This translates into CAISESTGGFSGANVLTF. The genes are TRBV10-3 and TRBJ2-6, with 9 bases identical to TRBD1. This CDR3 has 18 amino acids. The junction had 4 bases not matched to a gene; V was cut back by 0 bases and J by 1 base. The germline CDR1 and CDR2 sequences are ENHRY and SYGVKD.

This clone was picked up a small number of times. The V gene is TRBV2, the J gene TRBJ1-3; D is ambiguous. The CDR3 spans 14 residues. The ends were cut back, 4 bases at V and 0 bases at J, with 7 bases in the middle. Per germline, CDR1 SNHLY and CDR2 FYNNEI. The CDR3 DNA reads TGTGCCAGCAGTGCAAGTGGCTCTGGAAACACCATATATTTT. Encoded protein: CASSASGSGNTIYF.

V usage is TRBV29-1 and J usage is TRBJ1-5; 8 nucleotides align to TRBD1. Losses at the gene ends were 7 bases for V and 4 bases for J; bases not matched to a gene: 6. The CDR3 extends over 13 amino acids. Germline V gene data show CDR1 as SQVTM and CDR2 as ANQGSEA. The CDR3 here is CSARTGSNQPQHF. The CDR3 DNA reads TGCAGCGCCCGGACAGGGTCAAATCAGCCCCAGCATTTT.

The chain employs TRBV27 and TRBJ1-6; D call uncertain. Trimming stripped 3 bases from V and 0 bases from J, with 12 bases between. The CDR3 consists of 17 residues. The germline V gene encodes CDR1 MNHEY and CDR2 SMNVEV (reference sequence). CDR3: CASSFRPPGSYNSPLHF. CDR3 sequence (DNA): TGTGCCAGCAGTTTCCGACCCCCGGGCTCCTATAATTCACCCCTCCACTTT.

The chain has TRBV9 and TRBJ2-1; a weak D match, TRBD2 (6 bases). Trimming cost V 0 bases and J 0 bases, with 13 bases left between them. The CDR3 extends over 17 amino acids. Germline V lookup: CDR1 SGDLS, CDR2 YYNGEE. Here the CDR3 DNA reads TGTGCCAGCAGCGTAGGTGGTCTCGGGAGCTCCTACAATGAGCAGTTCTTC. It is translated as CASSVGGLGSSYNEQFF. Full variable domain (rest looked up from reference TRBV9 and TRBJ2-1): DSGVTQTPKHLITATGQRVTLRCSPRSGDLSVYWYQQSLDQGLQFLIQYYNGEERAKGNILERFSAQQFPDLHSELNLSSLELGDSALYFCASSVGGLGSSYNEQFFGPGTRLTVL.

This chain uses TRBV7-9 with TRBJ2-5; D is possibly TRBD2 (5 bases). Per germline, CDR1 SEHNR and CDR2 FQNEAQ (reference sequence). The CDR3 contains 15 residues. With 5 bases removed from V and 1 base from J, the gap between germline ends came to 14 bases. The CDR3 reads CASSPEGRSQETQYF. The CDR3 bases are TGTGCCAGCAGCCCCGAGGGCAGGTCCCAAGAGACCCAGTACTTC.

Regarding this clone: Other nucleotide sequences from this sample produce the same CDR3. The CDR3 protein is CASSLAGQGETQYF. The CDR3 coding sequence is TGCGCCAGCAGCTTGGCTGGGCAGGGTGAGACCCAGTACTTC. The chain employs TRBV5-1 and TRBJ2-5; tentative D call: TRBD1 (5 bases). The germline V gene has CDR1 SGHRS and CDR2 YFSETQ. V lost 0 bases and J lost 5, with 11 bases in between. The CDR3 is 14 amino acids.

V gene TRBV19 combines with J gene TRBJ2-5, with D possibly matching TRBD2 (6 bases). The V gene lost 3 bases and the J gene lost 5 bases, with 10 bases spanning the gap. The CDR3 is 13 residues long. Germline loops: CDR1 LNHDA, CDR2 SQIVND (reference sequence). The CDR3 sequence is CASSIKGRETQYF. The CDR3 nucleotides are TGTGCCAGTAGTATCAAGGGGAGGGAGACCCAGTACTTC.

The chain employs TRBV5-1 and TRBJ2-1; TRBD1 matches 7 bases. Germline V lookup: CDR1 SGHRS, CDR2 YFSETQ. With 0 bases clipped from V and 9 bases from J, the junction kept 3 bases outside the gene matches. The CDR3 totals 13 residues. In nucleotides, the CDR3 is TGCGCCAGCAGCTTGGAGACAGGGTTTGAGCAGTTCTTC. Its protein is CASSLETGFEQFF.

The chain combines TRBV27 with TRBJ1-1; 10 nucleotides match TRBD1. The length of the CDR3 is 15 residues. V lost 3 bases, J lost 5 bases, and 6 bases stayed unmatched. Germline CDR1 and CDR2: MNHEY and SMNVEV (reference sequence). Here the CDR3 reads CASSLRTGGRTEAFF. The CDR3 DNA is TGTGCCAGCAGTTTGCGGACAGGGGGACGAACTGAAGCTTTCTTT.

The genes are TRBV30 and TRBJ2-2; TRBD2 matches 12 bases. The CDR3 length is 17 residues. Germline V CDR1 and CDR2: GTSNPN, SVGIG (reference sequence). The V and J ends lost 4 bases and 6 bases, in that order; junction bases with no gene match: 12. The CDR3 reads CAWNHKTSGRGAGELFF. The CDR3 region has the DNA TGTGCCTGGAACCATAAGACTAGCGGGAGAGGCGCCGGGGAGCTGTTTTTT.

The gene calls are TRBV6-5 and TRBJ2-7; a possible D gene is TRBD1 (6 bases). The germline V gene encodes CDR1 MNHEY and CDR2 SVGAGI. V was cut by 6 bases and J by 6 bases, with 12 bases left in between. The CDR3 covers 12 residues. CDR3 region: CASRDRNTEQYF. CDR3 sequence (DNA): TGTGCCAGCAGGGACAGAAACACCGAGCAGTACTTC.

V and J are TRBV9 and TRBJ1-2, with TRBD1 as a possible D gene (5 bases). The CDR3 is 15 amino acids. Germline-derived CDR1 and CDR2 are SGDLS and YYNGEE. V lost 3 bases and J lost 7, with 19 bases in between. For the CDR3, the DNA is TGTGCCAGCAGCGGCACCGGGACGGTCTCCGGTGGCTACACCTTC. Its protein is CASSGTGTVSGGYTF. The variable domain in full, completed from reference TRBV9 and TRBJ1-2, reads DSGVTQTPKHLITATGQRVTLRCSPRSGDLSVYWYQQSLDQGLQFLIQYYNGEERAKGNILERFSAQQFPDLHSELNLSSLELGDSALYFCASSGTGTVSGGYTFGSGTRLTVV.

The CDR3 sequence: CASSFRASGGYNEQFF. CDR3 coding DNA: TGTGCCAGCAGCTTTCGGGCTAGCGGGGGATACAATGAGCAGTTCTTC. The chain is built from TRBV7-9 and TRBJ2-1; 10 nucleotides line up with TRBD2. The germline CDR1 and CDR2 sequences are SEHNR and FQNEAQ (reference sequence). The CDR3 is made up of 16 amino acids. V lost 3 bases, J lost 4 bases, and 6 bases stayed unmatched. Combining the CDR3 with reference TRBV7-9 and TRBJ2-1 gives the whole variable domain DTGVSQNPRHKITKRGQNVTFRCDPISEHNRLYWYRQTLGQGPEFLTYFQNEAQLEKSRLLSDRFSAERPKGSFSTLEIQRTEQGDSAMYLCASSFRASGGYNEQFFGPGTRLTVL.

The gene calls are TRBV7-9 and TRBJ1-6; tentative D call: TRBD1 (5 bases). V lost 6 bases, J lost 10 bases, and 13 bases lay in between. From germline, CDR1 is SEHNR and CDR2 FQNEAQ (reference sequence). This CDR3 comprises 13 residues. The DNA for the CDR3 is TGTGCCAGCAGTGGCGGGACGGGGTCACCCCTCCACTTT. This encodes CASSGGTGSPLHF.

This clone turned up a few times. The gene calls are TRBV10-1 and TRBJ2-1, with 8 bases identical to TRBD1. The junction had 4 bases not matched to a gene; V was cut back by 6 bases and J by 12 bases. Germline lookup yields CDR1 WNHNN and CDR2 SYGVQD (reference sequence). This CDR3 comprises 11 residues. CDR3 sequence: CASSRDRRQFF. CDR3 nucleotides: TGCGCCAGCAGCCGGGACAGGAGGCAGTTCTTC.

This clone came up a few times. This rearrangement joins TRBV25-1 to TRBJ1-2, with a tentative D call TRBD1 (6 bases). The CDR3 consists of 14 residues. Germline CDR1 is MGHDK and CDR2 is SYGVNS. V was trimmed by 6 bases and J by 6 bases, leaving 17 bases between them. In DNA, the CDR3 is TGTGCCAGCAGCGACACTAGGGGGTTTAATGGCTACACCTTC. Translating it yields CASSDTRGFNGYTF.

V and J are TRBV6-5 and TRBJ1-6; 7 bases agree with TRBD1. The CDR3 is made up of 15 amino acids. The V gene end was trimmed by 6 bases and the J gene end by 6 bases; junction bases not matched to a gene: 8. Germline CDR1 MNHEY, CDR2 SVGAGI. The CDR3: CASRPRDRANSPLHF. CDR3 DNA sequence: TGTGCCAGCAGGCCCCGAGACAGGGCTAATTCACCCCTCCACTTT.